What follows are 22 T cell receptor beta chains derived from one specimen sequenced in a study of OX40 agonist ivuxolimab in advanced cancers. Data came from immunoSEQ multiplex PCR; TCRdb stores just in-frame clones and leaves some out. The sample records more than 50,000 clones, approximately 83% being singletons. The sequenced sample was CD4+ or CD8+ T cells sorted from blood, obtained in a trial of the OX40 agonist ivuxolimab. These receptors originate from an adult with an advanced solid tumor such as melanoma, head and neck, liver or kidney cancer.

The chain employs TRBV2 and TRBJ2-1, with a tentative D call TRBD2 (7 bases). Deletions cut 2 bases from V and 2 bases from J, with 13 bases between. The CDR3 totals 16 residues. CDR1 and CDR2 from the germline V gene are SNHLY and FYNNEI. The CDR3 reads CASSEIAGAPYNEQFF. In nucleotides, the CDR3 is TGTGCCAGCAGTGAAATCGCGGGGGCCCCCTACAATGAGCAGTTCTTC.

This chain connects TRBV25-1 to TRBJ2-7; D possibly matches TRBD1 or TRBD2 (5 bases each). This CDR3 has 14 residues. Trimming stripped 3 bases from V and 3 bases from J, with 12 bases between. The V gene's germline CDR1 is MGHDK and CDR2 SYGVNS. The chain's CDR3 is CASSEPGTIYEQYF. The DNA of the CDR3 is TGTGCCAGCAGTGAGCCCGGGACCATCTACGAGCAGTACTTC.

This chain links TRBV2 with TRBJ2-1; 12 nucleotides line up with TRBD2. Losses at the gene ends were 9 bases for V and 10 bases for J; bases not matched to a gene: 4. This CDR3 is 12 amino acids long. Per the germline V gene, CDR1 is SNHLY and CDR2 is FYNNEI. CDR3 DNA sequence: TGTGCCAGGGGTGGACTAGCGGGAGAGCAGTTCTTC. It translates to CARGGLAGEQFF.

This chain joins TRBV7-8 and TRBJ1-2; 8 bases match TRBD1. J was trimmed by 4 bases and V by 4 bases; bases with no gene match: 5. The CDR3 totals 14 residues. The germline V gene has CDR1 SGHVS and CDR2 FQNEAQ. CDR3: CASSSQGGGYGYTF. The CDR3 bases are TGTGCCAGCAGCTCACAGGGGGGTGGCTATGGCTACACCTTC.

The chain links TRBV7-9 to TRBJ2-7; no definite D call. Trimming took 3 bases from V and 1 from J, leaving 10 bases between them. Germline V gene lookup returns CDR1 SEHNR and CDR2 FQNEAQ (reference sequence). This CDR3 comprises 14 residues. The chain's CDR3 is CASSFTGPSYEQYF. In DNA, the CDR3 is TGTGCCAGCAGCTTTACCGGGCCATCCTACGAGCAGTACTTC.

This clone has just one count. This sequence joins TRBV4-1 and TRBJ1-2; no reliable D call. V lost 1 base, J lost 1 base, and 7 bases lay in between. The CDR3 consists of 14 residues. Germline CDR1 is MGHRA and CDR2 is YSYEKL. In DNA, the CDR3 is TGCGCCAGCAGCCAAGTTCTGGGTAACTATGGCTACACCTTC. It encodes CASSQVLGNYGYTF.

This chain links TRBV28 with TRBJ2-6, with a possible D match to TRBD2 (7 bases). Trimming cost V 7 bases and J 2 bases, with 18 bases left between them. The germline V gene has CDR1 MDHEN and CDR2 SYDVKM. The CDR3 runs 17 residues. In DNA form, the CDR3 reads TGTGCCAGCAAACTTGGAGGGGGGGGCCCTGGGGCCAACGTCCTGACTTTC. This codes for CASKLGGGGPGANVLTF.

The chain recombines TRBV19 with TRBJ2-3; 8 bases fit TRBD1. Germline loops: CDR1 LNHDA, CDR2 SQIVND (reference sequence). The ends lost 0 bases at V and 3 bases at J; junction bases unmatched: 5. The CDR3 runs 16 residues. The CDR3 DNA follows: TGTGCCAGTAGTATAGATCTGTACAGGGGGACAGATACGCAGTATTTT. Translated: CASSIDLYRGTDTQYF. Variable domain in full (rest from reference TRBV19 and TRBJ2-3): DGGITQSPKYLFRKEGQNVTLSCEQNLNHDAMYWYRQDPGQGLRLIYYSQIVNDFQKGDIAEGYSVSREKKESFPLTVTSAQKNPTAFYLCASSIDLYRGTDTQYFGPGTRLTVL.

Written as DNA, the CDR3 is TGTGCCAGCAGCTTGGTCATTGCGGCTCTAGGCGCCTACGAGCAGTACTTC. Amino acid sequence: CASSLVIAALGAYEQYF. The J gene is TRBJ2-5, the V gene TRBV5-6; D gene ambiguous. The DNA end lines up better with TRBJ2-7; the J call may be wrong. There are 17 residues in the CDR3. CDR1 is SGHDT and CDR2 is YYEEEE in the germline V gene.

The chain couples TRBV14 to TRBJ2-2; the match to TRBD2 covers 8 bases. Germline values: CDR1 SGHDN, CDR2 FVKESK. The V segment lost 0 bases and the J segment 3 bases; nucleotides outside the gene matches: 6. CDR3 length: 17 residues. CDR3 residues: CASSQDRGGWDTGELFF. The CDR3 nucleotides are TGTGCCAGCAGCCAAGATCGGGGGGGCTGGGACACCGGGGAGCTGTTTTTT.

The chain links TRBV5-8 to TRBJ2-1; D not certain. CDR3 length equals 15 residues. V was pared by 1 base and J by 0 bases, with 8 bases between. Germline values: CDR1 SGHTS, CDR2 YDEGEE. The DNA of the CDR3 is TGTGCCAGCAGCTTGAGGAGTTACTCCTACAATGAGCAGTTCTTC. This gives the protein CASSLRSYSYNEQFF. Full variable domain (remainder filled in from reference TRBV5-8 and TRBJ2-1): EAGVTQSPTHLIKTRGQQATLRCSPISGHTSVYWYQQALGLGLQFLLWYDEGEERNRGNFPPRFSGRQFPNYSSELNVNALELEDSALYLCASSLRSYSYNEQFFGPGTRLTVL.

The rearrangement joins TRBV6-4 to TRBJ1-2; D gene ambiguous. This CDR3 is 13 amino acids long. The germline V gene has CDR1 MRHNA and CDR2 SNTAGT. V lost 4 bases and J 8 bases, leaving 14 bases between the germline ends. DNA for the CDR3: TGTGCCAGCAGTGCTACATCGACGGGCGGCTACACCTTC. It yields the protein CASSATSTGGYTF.

V gene TRBV6-1 combines with J gene TRBJ1-1; 11 nucleotides agree with TRBD1. Germline-derived CDR1 and CDR2 are MNHNS and SASEGT. The CDR3 has 13 residues. V shed 8 bases and J 1 base; nucleotides not matched to a gene: 0. The CDR3 region is CASGTGGNTEAFF. CDR3 nucleotide sequence: TGTGCCAGCGGGACAGGGGGGAACACTGAAGCTTTCTTT.

The V gene is TRBV2, the J gene TRBJ1-1; perhaps TRBD1 as D (6 bases). CDR3 length equals 13 residues. The V gene's germline CDR1 is SNHLY and CDR2 FYNNEI. V dropped 6 bases and J dropped 1 base, with 9 bases sitting between them. The CDR3 is CASSGQPNTEAFF. The CDR3 DNA sequence: TGTGCCAGCAGCGGACAGCCGAACACTGAAGCTTTCTTT.

V is TRBV5-4 and J is TRBJ2-5; possible D gene TRBD2, 6 bases. This CDR3 comprises 13 residues. The germline V gene encodes CDR1 SGHNT and CDR2 YYREEE (reference sequence). The ends were cut back, 4 bases at V and 0 bases at J, with 7 bases in the middle. This chain's CDR3 is CASSRDYQETQYF. DNA for the CDR3: TGTGCCAGCAGCCGGGACTACCAAGAGACCCAGTACTTC.

This chain links TRBV9 with TRBJ2-7; 11 bases are shared with TRBD1. Germline V gives CDR1 SGDLS, CDR2 YYNGEE. There are 15 residues in the CDR3. The J segment lost 4 bases and the V segment lost 4 bases, leaving 7 bases of the junction unmatched. The CDR3 nucleotides are TGTGCCAGCAGCCCGGGGACAGGGGGTTTTTACGAGCAGTACTTC. Protein: CASSPGTGGFYEQYF.

This sequence joins TRBV7-2 and TRBJ2-1, with TRBD2 matching over 7 bases. The length of the CDR3 is 16 residues. J gave up 1 base and V 3 bases, and 6 bases lay outside the gene matches. Looked up from germline, CDR1 is SGHTA and CDR2 is FQGNSA. The CDR3 nucleotides read TGTGCCAGCAGCTTCTTACTAGCGTCGTCCTACAATGAGCAGTTCTTC. Protein: CASSFLLASSYNEQFF.

The V and J genes are TRBV7-2 and TRBJ1-5; D is uncertain. The CDR3 spans 13 residues. V was cut by 5 bases and J by 1 base, with 6 bases left in between. Germline V gene lookup returns CDR1 SGHTA and CDR2 FQGNSA. The CDR3 loop reads CASSLQSNQPQHF. CDR3 nucleotide sequence: TGTGCCAGCAGCCTACAGAGCAATCAGCCCCAGCATTTT.

The V and J genes are TRBV5-6 and TRBJ2-7; TRBD2 agrees at 11 bases. The CDR3 runs to 14 residues. After removal of 5 bases from V and 4 bases from J, the junction contained 5 bases not matched to a gene. The germline V gene has CDR1 SGHDT and CDR2 YYEEEE. CDR3 sequence reads: CASRLRTSGYEQYF. CDR3 bases: TGTGCCAGCAGGTTAAGGACTAGCGGGTACGAGCAGTACTTC.

The chain couples TRBV6-6 to TRBJ2-5; D tentatively fits TRBD1 or TRBD2 (5 bases each). Trimming took 2 bases from V and 5 from J, leaving 12 bases between them. Germline CDR1 is MNHNY and CDR2 is SVGAGI (reference sequence). This CDR3 contains 14 residues. Written as DNA, the CDR3 is TGTGCCAGCAGTTACGTTTCGGGGCGTGAGACCCAGTACTTC. Encoded protein: CASSYVSGRETQYF.

This chain links TRBV19 with TRBJ2-7; 7 bases are shared with TRBD1. V lost 5 bases to trimming and J lost 4 bases; unmatched junction nucleotides: 8. Germline V gene sequence: CDR1 LNHDA, CDR2 SQIVND (reference sequence). The CDR3 totals 14 residues. The CDR3 loop reads CASSLTTGQYEQYF. The CDR3 DNA sequence: TGTGCCAGTAGTTTGACGACAGGGCAATACGAGCAGTACTTC. The full variable domain, with the rest looked up from reference TRBV19 and TRBJ2-7, is DGGITQSPKYLFRKEGQNVTLSCEQNLNHDAMYWYRQDPGQGLRLIYYSQIVNDFQKGDIAEGYSVSREKKESFPLTVTSAQKNPTAFYLCASSLTTGQYEQYFGPGTRLTVT.

This chain links TRBV30 with TRBJ1-3, with 8 bases identical to TRBD1. The CDR3 length is 15 residues. With V trimmed by 1 base and J by 2 bases, 4 bases remained unmatched. Germline lookup yields CDR1 GTSNPN and CDR2 SVGIG (reference sequence). This CDR3 is CAWSAQGAPGNTIYF. The CDR3 region has the DNA TGTGCCTGGAGTGCTCAGGGGGCGCCTGGAAACACCATATATTTT.